These 8 T cell receptor beta chains share one sample of origin, sequenced in a study of identical twins. TCRdb reprocessed the 5' RACE reads with MiXCR, giving one entry per CDR3 protein. The sample has 250,000 to 350,000 distinct CDR3 sequences; about 8% are singletons. These data also featured in a second study, about yellow fever vaccine responses in identical twins.

Source material: memory (CD45RO+) T cells sorted from blood. The receptors originated from a woman in her late teens or twenties in good health.

The table lists this clonotype with a few counts. The V and J genes are TRBV24-1 and TRBJ2-3; D is perhaps TRBD1 (8 bases). V lost 10 bases and J 1 base, leaving 17 bases between the germline ends. Germline values: CDR1 KGHDR, CDR2 SFDVKD. This CDR3 is built from 15 residues. Written as DNA, the CDR3 is TGTGCCACAAGGGAGGGGACAGGAGGCACAGATACGCAGTATTTT. The encoded protein is CATREGTGGTDTQYF.

This clonotype has just a few counts. V is TRBV2 and J is TRBJ2-3; perhaps TRBD2 as D (7 bases). Per germline, CDR1 SNHLY and CDR2 FYNNEI. The V gene lost 2 bases and the J gene lost 0 bases, with 12 bases spanning the gap. The CDR3 length is 16 residues. For the CDR3, the DNA is TGTGCCAGCAGTGAACTCGGGGGGCTAAGCACAGATACGCAGTATTTT. Protein product: CASSELGGLSTDTQYF.

The chain uses TRBV20-1 and TRBJ2-7, with D tentatively TRBD2 (7 bases). This CDR3 is 15 amino acids long. In germline, CDR1 is DFQATT, CDR2 SNEGSKA (reference sequence). The V end lost 4 bases, the J end lost 0 bases, and 16 bases lay between the germline ends. CDR3 protein: CSATLSRGPSYEQYF. The CDR3 nucleotides read TGCAGTGCTACCCTATCGCGGGGGCCCTCCTACGAGCAGTACTTC.

In its sample, this clonotype was seen a few times. This chain connects TRBV2 to TRBJ2-1; weak D call: TRBD2 (7 bases). This CDR3 region has 15 residues. V gave up 7 bases and J gave up 6 bases, with 19 bases separating them. Germline V gene lookup returns CDR1 SNHLY and CDR2 FYNNEI. The CDR3: CASNTQGGGGNEQFF. Written as DNA, the CDR3 is TGTGCCAGCAATACACAGGGAGGGGGTGGCAATGAGCAGTTCTTC.

The rearrangement uses TRBV11-3 and TRBJ2-1; possible D gene TRBD1, 6 bases. The V and J ends lost 6 bases and 0 bases respectively, with 12 bases between them. The CDR3 loop spans 15 amino acids. The germline gives CDR1 SGHNT, CDR2 YENEEA. DNA of the CDR3: TGTGCCAGCAGACCAACAGGGCCCTCCTACAATGAGCAGTTCTTC. Translating it yields CASRPTGPSYNEQFF.

This clonotype was picked up a small number of times. This chain links TRBV19 with TRBJ1-1, with 7 bases aligning to TRBD1. Germline V gives CDR1 LNHDA, CDR2 SQIVND (reference sequence). Unmatched junction bases numbered 3, after V lost 4 bases and J lost 1 base. The length of the CDR3 is 14 residues. CDR3 nucleotides: TGTGCCAGTAGTAGACGACAGGGGAACACTGAAGCTTTCTTT. This codes for CASSRRQGNTEAFF.

Only a few counts were recorded for this clonotype. The chain uses TRBV7-6 and TRBJ1-3; no clear D. Germline loops: CDR1 SGHVS, CDR2 FNYEAQ. Trimming took off 4 bases at V and 0 bases at J, with 13 bases between the two ends. CDR3 length: 16 residues. The CDR3 spells CASSSAFRGSGNTIYF. The CDR3 DNA reads as TGTGCCAGCAGCTCGGCATTCCGGGGCTCTGGAAACACCATATATTTT.

This clonotype was picked up a small number of times. The V and J genes are TRBV25-1 and TRBJ1-2; possibly TRBD1 for D (6 bases). The germline V gene has CDR1 MGHDK and CDR2 SYGVNS. Trimming took 3 bases from V and 1 from J, leaving 9 bases between them. The CDR3 runs 14 residues. DNA of the CDR3: TGTGCCAGCAGTGAGGTCAGGGGTAACTATGGCTACACCTTC. It is translated as CASSEVRGNYGYTF.